This TCR beta chain derives from a study of CD8+ T cells in alopecia areata. The junction had 2 bases not matched to a gene; V was cut back by 9 bases and J by 4 bases. Germline V gives CDR1 SGHNT, CDR2 YYREEE (reference sequence). The CDR3 sequence is 12 residues long. Noted treatment: oral pan-JAK inhibitor, 5-10 mg twice daily. Lesional scalp punch biopsies and peripheral blood were collected from alopecia areata patients. It was cDNA, reverse transcribed from extracted RNA, that served as the sequencing template. Generated by immunoSEQ multiplex PCR, the TCRdb table keeps only in-frame clones and is missing some. Of roughly 220,000 clones detected, over 60% appear once; the ten largest clones hold approximately 1.2%.

Sequenced here: CD4+ T cells sorted from blood, sampled at week 44, from a patient treated with tofacitinib. The rearrangement uses TRBV5-4 and TRBJ2-2; 8 bases agree with TRBD1. The receptor's source is a human donor with alopecia areata. DNA for the CDR3: TGTGCCACCCAGGGGGCCACCGGGGAGCTGTTTTTT. Translating gives CATQGATGELFF. Complete variable domain (other parts from reference TRBV5-4 and TRBJ2-2): ETGVTQSPTHLIKTRGQQVTLRCSSQSGHNTVSWYQQALGQGPQFIFQYYREEENGRGNFPPRFSGLQFPNYSSELNVNALELDDSALYLCATQGATGELFFGEGSRLTVL.